The 5 T cell receptor beta chains listed next were all sequenced from one sample in a study of blood T cell repertoires in COVID-19. The assay was immunoSEQ multiplex PCR, and TCRdb's table has in-frame clones only and misses some. Of 68,000 or so clones in the sample, 90% were seen once. Sequenced material: peripheral blood. These receptor sequences come from a man over 45 with COVID-19, enrolled during active disease.

CDR3 DNA: TGTGCCATCAGTGAGCAAGCAGAGACCCAGTACTTC. Its protein is CAISEQAETQYF. The rearrangement links TRBV10-3 to TRBJ2-5; D gene ambiguous. The CDR3 loop spans 12 amino acids. Between the trimmed V and J ends, which lost 2 bases and 4 bases, there was a span of 5 bases. In germline, CDR1 is ENHRY, CDR2 SYGVKD.

The chain has TRBV29-1 and TRBJ1-2, with 9 bases matching TRBD1. Trimming removed 7 bases from V and 4 bases from J; junction bases left unmatched: 10. Germline CDR1 reads SQVTM; CDR2 reads ANQGSEA. The CDR3 has 14 amino acids. CDR3 amino acids: CSAVNRGRSYGYTF. The CDR3, as DNA: TGCAGCGCCGTAAACAGGGGGCGAAGCTATGGCTACACCTTC.

This clone was picked up one time. The chain links TRBV27 to TRBJ1-2; 9 bases line up with TRBD1. Trimming took 5 bases from V and 8 from J; bases not matched to a gene: 9. This CDR3 region has 14 residues. Germline values: CDR1 MNHEY, CDR2 SMNVEV (reference sequence). The CDR3 region has the DNA TGTGCCAGCAGTCCGCAGGACAGGGGCAAAGGCTACACCTTC. It encodes CASSPQDRGKGYTF.

The CDR3 DNA is TGTGCCAGCAGCGCCCCCAGTGGCAGGGGAGGGGGCTACACCTTC. It codes for CASSAPSGRGGGYTF. The J gene is TRBJ1-2, the V gene TRBV9; TRBD1 is a possible D gene (6 bases). Germline V gene data show CDR1 as SGDLS and CDR2 as YYNGEE. The CDR3 sequence is 15 residues long. V was shortened by 3 bases and J by 8 bases, with 20 bases between the two germline ends.

The chain is built from TRBV27 and TRBJ2-1; TRBD1 is a possible D gene (6 bases). V lost 0 bases, J lost 8 bases, and 11 bases lay in between. The CDR3 sequence is 14 residues long. The germline V gene encodes CDR1 MNHEY and CDR2 SMNVEV (reference sequence). DNA of the CDR3: TGTGCCAGCAGTTTATCAGCAGGGGTGGATGAGCAGTTCTTC. It yields the protein CASSLSAGVDEQFF.